This is a list of T cell receptor beta chains from one sample in a study of regulatory T cells in long-lasting Graves disease. TCRdb processed the multiplex PCR reads anew with MiXCR; each CDR3 protein has one entry. The table shows about 470,000 distinct CDR3 sequences, with under 20% occurring only once. The sample was also reused in another study, on T cells in Graves' hyperthyroidism and ophthalmopathy.

The sequences come from peripheral blood mononuclear cells (PBMCs), collected at new diagnosis, from a patient treated with antithyroid drugs. Receptor source: a man aged 35-49 years with Graves disease. The CDR3 runs from the conserved cysteine through the conserved F or W. A D gene is named only where the DNA matches it firmly. Where a row states a size, it is once, few, many or the class of an expanded clone; other rows omit it.

abundance | j_gene | v_gene | d_gene | CDR3aa | CDR3nt
many | TRBJ2-7 | TRBV3-1 | - | CASSQTRVRPEQYF | TGTGCCAGCAGCCAAACCCGGGTTAGGCCCGAGCAGTACTTC
- | TRBJ1-3 | TRBV7-9 | - | CASSLGQTNTIYF | TGTGCCAGCAGCTTAGGACAGACAAACACCATATATTTT
few | TRBJ2-2 | TRBV7-3 | - | CASSLNHRDEELFF | TGTGCCAGCAGCTTAAATCACAGAGACGAGGAGCTGTTTTTT
- | TRBJ1-2 | TRBV12-5 | - | CASWGYGYTF | TGTGCTAGTTGGGGCTATGGCTACACCTTC
many | TRBJ2-7 | TRBV6-5 | - | CASSYSSLSYEQYF | TGTGCCAGCAGTTACTCTTCACTCTCCTACGAGCAGTACTTC
- | TRBJ2-2 | TRBV27 | - | CARTKEILSGELFF | TGTGCCAGAACAAAAGAAATACTCTCCGGGGAGCTGTTTTTT
- | TRBJ2-1 | TRBV19 | - | CASSILGWSANEQFF | TGTGCCAGTAGTATATTGGGGTGGTCAGCCAATGAGCAGTTCTTC
many | TRBJ1-5 | TRBV3-1 | - | CASSLTTYQPQHF | TGTGCCAGCAGCCTCACGACCTATCAGCCCCAGCATTTT
many | TRBJ1-2 | TRBV3-1 | - | CASSQGWDGQRGYTF | TGTGCCAGCAGCCAAGGATGGGACGGACAAAGAGGCTACACCTTC
- | TRBJ2-7 | TRBV4-1 | TRBD2 | CASSQDDSGSGGPSYEQYF | TGCGCCAGCAGCCAAGATGATAGCGGGAGCGGGGGCCCCTCCTACGAGCAGTACTTC
many | TRBJ2-5 | TRBV6-1 | - | CASAVDEGRETQYF | TGTGCCAGCGCCGTCGACGAGGGCCGAGAGACCCAGTACTTC
many | TRBJ2-7 | TRBV7-9 | TRBD1 | CASSLEGAIDEQYF | TGTGCCAGCAGCTTAGAGGGGGCGATCGACGAGCAGTACTTC
few | TRBJ2-1 | TRBV20-1 | TRBD2 | CSAPQRVAGAENEQFF | TGCAGTGCTCCCCAACGGGTAGCGGGAGCCGAGAATGAGCAGTTCTTC
- | TRBJ2-3 | TRBV7-2 | - | CASSLASFYTDTQYF | TGTGCCAGCAGCTTAGCCTCCTTTTACACAGATACGCAGTATTTT
few | TRBJ2-1 | TRBV3-1 | - | CASSQSGGHEQFF | TGTGCCAGCAGTCAGTCTGGTGGCCATGAGCAGTTCTTC
many | TRBJ2-5 | TRBV29-1 | - | CSVDREQQKTQYF | TGCAGCGTTGATCGGGAACAGCAAAAGACCCAGTACTTC
few | TRBJ2-1 | TRBV7-8 | - | CASSLSRQESYNEQFF | TGTGCCAGCAGCTTATCTCGCCAGGAGTCCTACAATGAGCAGTTCTTC
many | TRBJ1-5 | TRBV6-1 | TRBD1 | CASSTGQAINQPQHF | TGTGCCAGCAGCACGGGACAGGCAATCAATCAGCCCCAGCATTTT
- | TRBJ2-3 | TRBV3-1 | - | CASSLSGPTADTQYF | TGTGCCAGCAGCCTTAGCGGACCTACGGCAGATACGCAGTATTTT
many | TRBJ1-1 | TRBV12-3/TRBV12-4 | - | CTSSLRPVTEAFF | TGTACCAGCAGTTTAAGGCCAGTCACTGAAGCTTTCTTT
many | TRBJ2-7 | TRBV5-1 | - | CASSLFIQASSYEQYF | TGCGCCAGCAGCTTGTTTATTCAGGCGAGCTCCTACGAGCAGTACTTC
many | TRBJ1-2 | TRBV12-3/TRBV12-4 | - | CASSFRTGNYGYTF | TGTGCCAGCAGTTTTAGGACGGGGAACTATGGCTACACCTTC